The rows below give T cell receptor beta chains drawn from one sample of a study of cytomegalovirus exposure and HLA in healthy donors. TCRdb keeps only in-frame clones here, not all; method: immunoSEQ multiplex PCR. The table has around 99,000 clones, 88% seen once; the top ten hold more than 2%. Sequences were obtained from PBMCs. Source of these receptors: a woman aged 18 to 35 in good health and CMV-seronegative. The CDR3 runs from the conserved cysteine through the conserved F or W. Each record gives: V gene, D gene, clone size, J gene, CDR3 DNA, CDR3 protein. A D gene is named only where the DNA matches it firmly. Size tells how often a clone was seen (once, few, many) or the class of an expanded clone, and some rows leave it out.

>TRBV29-1|NA|NA|TRBJ2-2
TGCAGCGTTGAAAATCCCAGGGTACCCACCGGGGAGCTGTTTTTT
CSVENPRVPTGELFF
>TRBV7-3|TRBD2|NA|TRBJ2-1
TGTGCCAGCAGCTTAACGATGACTAGCAAGGTCAATGAGCAGTTCTTC
CASSLTMTSKVNEQFF
>TRBV27|TRBD2|NA|TRBJ2-2
TGTGCCAGCAGTTTACGGGCGGGGGTGTACGGTAGTGGCACCGGGGAGCTGTTTTTT
CASSLRAGVYGSGTGELFF
>TRBV11-1|TRBD1|NA|TRBJ2-5
TGTGCCAGCAGCTTGGGCCAGGGGGTAAAAGAGACCCAGTACTTC
CASSLGQGVKETQYF
>TRBV28|TRBD1|NA|TRBJ1-2
TGTGCCAGCAGCTGGGCCGGGACAGGGGTGAGGAGGGGCTATGGCTACACCTTC
CASSWAGTGVRRGYGYTF
>TRBV7-9|TRBD2|NA|TRBJ2-3
TGTGCCAGCAGCCCCCGACCACTAGCGGCCCCTAGCACAGATACGCAGTATTTT
CASSPRPLAAPSTDTQYF
>TRBV4-3|TRBD2|once|TRBJ2-1
TGCGCCAGCAGCCAAGATCCCCCTTTTAGCGGGAGCTTCAATGAGCAGTTCTTC
CASSQDPPFSGSFNEQFF
>TRBV29-1|TRBD1|NA|TRBJ1-2
TGCAGCGTTGAAAACCTGGACAGGGGTGGCTACACCTTC
CSVENLDRGGYTF
>TRBV18|NA|NA|TRBJ1-1
TGTGCCAGCTCACCACTAGACAGGTCTCTGGACACTGAAGCTTTCTTT
CASSPLDRSLDTEAFF
>TRBV5-6|TRBD1|NA|TRBJ2-5
TGTGCCAGCAGCTTGGCGGGGTGGGACAGGGGGGCAGAGACCCAGTACTTC
CASSLAGWDRGAETQYF
>TRBV25-1|TRBD1|NA|TRBJ1-1
TGTGCCAGCATAGGACAGGGGAAATCTGAAGCTTTCTTT
CASIGQGKSEAFF
>TRBV9|NA|NA|TRBJ1-2
TGTGCCAGCAGCCCACGGGGGTTCGATGGCTACACCTTC
CASSPRGFDGYTF
>TRBV21-1|NA|NA|TRBJ1-5
TGTGCCAGCGGGACAGGGGTGTATAGCAATCAGCCCCAGCATTTT
CASGTGVYSNQPQHF
>TRBV7-6|TRBD2|once|TRBJ2-7
TGTGCCAGCAGCTTAGCGTTTCTAGCGGGGGGGCCGGAGTACGAGCAGTACTTC
CASSLAFLAGGPEYEQYF
>TRBV15|NA|NA|TRBJ1-2
TGTGCCACCGGACTTCTAGGGGGGGCCTATGGCTACACCTTC
CATGLLGGAYGYTF
>TRBV7-3|TRBD1|few|TRBJ2-1
TGTGCCAGCAGCTTGACAGGGAGCTCCTACAATGAGCAGTTCTTC
CASSLTGSSYNEQFF
>TRBV11-1|NA|NA|TRBJ2-3
TGTGCCAGCAGCCTAGGACAGATTGCGGATACGCAGTATTTT
CASSLGQIADTQYF
>TRBV7-9|NA|NA|TRBJ2-1
TGTGCCAGCAGCTTATCCCTAGGCTCCTACAATGAGCAGTTCTTC
CASSLSLGSYNEQFF
>TRBV27|NA|NA|TRBJ1-5
TGTGCCAGCAGTTTTGGGCGTAATCAGCCCCAGCATTTT
CASSFGRNQPQHF
>TRBV6-1|TRBD2|once|TRBJ2-7
TGTGCCAGCAGTGTGGACGGGGGGGCCTCCTACGAGCAGTACTTC
CASSVDGGASYEQYF
>TRBV6-1|TRBD1|NA|TRBJ1-2
TGTGCCAGCGAGGACAGGGTATATGGCTACACCTTC
CASEDRVYGYTF
>TRBV19|TRBD1|NA|TRBJ2-2
TGTGCCAGTAGTACCCCCAAACCCGGGACAGGGGGTATCCACGGGGAGCTGTTTTTT
CASSTPKPGTGGIHGELFF
>TRBV9|TRBD1|NA|TRBJ2-5
TGTGCCAGCAGCGTAGGACAGGGCTGGGAGACCCAGTACTTC
CASSVGQGWETQYF
>TRBV15|TRBD2|few|TRBJ2-5
TGTGCCACCAGCAGACCCGCAACGGGAGGAGAGACCCAGTACTTC
CATSRPATGGETQYF
>TRBV5-4|NA|NA|TRBJ2-1
TGTGCCAGCAGTTCCGGGAGTTTGAGGGGCTCCTACAATGAGCAGTTCTTC
CASSSGSLRGSYNEQFF
>TRBV7-8|NA|NA|TRBJ2-1
TGTGCCAGCAGAGTCTATTTATCCCAGGGATGGGACAATGAGCAGTTCTTC
CASRVYLSQGWDNEQFF
>TRBV28|NA|NA|TRBJ2-7
TGTGCCAGCAGTTTTGATCGGAGCCTCACCTACGAGCAGTACTTC
CASSFDRSLTYEQYF
>TRBV27|TRBD1|NA|TRBJ1-1
TGTGCCAGCAGTCCAATGACAGGGTTGAACACTGAAGCTTTCTTT
CASSPMTGLNTEAFF